A single sample gave rise to the 9 T cell receptor beta chains below, sequenced in a study of cytomegalovirus exposure and HLA in healthy donors. Data came from immunoSEQ multiplex PCR; TCRdb stores just in-frame clones and leaves some out. Of 140,000 or so clones in the sample, approximately 93% were seen once. Sequenced sample: PBMCs. Source of these receptors: a man aged 18 to 29 in good health and CMV-seronegative.

V usage is TRBV9 and J usage is TRBJ1-2; D is possibly TRBD1 (5 bases). This CDR3 region has 15 residues. Looked up from germline, CDR1 is SGDLS and CDR2 is YYNGEE. The V end was cut by 3 bases, the J end by 2 bases, with 14 bases between. This chain's CDR3 is CASSAITGNNYGYTF. The DNA of the CDR3 is TGTGCCAGCAGCGCCATTACAGGAAACAACTATGGCTACACCTTC.

This clone showed up just once. The chain has TRBV5-1 and TRBJ1-6; 8 bases map to TRBD1. Germline trimming cut 4 bases from V and 6 bases from J; bases unmatched to any gene: 3. The CDR3 extends over 14 amino acids. Germline V lookup: CDR1 SGHRS, CDR2 YFSETQ. For the CDR3, the DNA is TGCGCCAGCAGCGGGACAGGACTTAATTCACCCCTCCACTTT. This translates into CASSGTGLNSPLHF.

This chain links TRBV2 with TRBJ1-2, with TRBD1 identical over 9 bases. After removal of 5 bases from V and 6 bases from J, the junction contained 7 bases not matched to a gene. There are 14 residues in the CDR3. Germline V gene sequence: CDR1 SNHLY, CDR2 FYNNEI. CDR3 bases: TGTGCCAGCAGTACGGACAGGGGAAGGGATGGCTACACCTTC. It yields the protein CASSTDRGRDGYTF.

The rearrangement links TRBV5-1 to TRBJ2-5; D unclear. The CDR3 sequence is 14 residues long. The V end was cut by 0 bases, the J end by 2 bases, with 8 bases between. Germline V gives CDR1 SGHRS, CDR2 YFSETQ. CDR3 sequence: CASSLGGIQETQYF. The CDR3 nucleotides read TGCGCCAGCAGCTTGGGAGGCATTCAAGAGACCCAGTACTTC.

The rearrangement joins TRBV11-2 to TRBJ1-5, with D possibly matching TRBD1 (5 bases). V was shortened by 5 bases and J by 6 bases, with 14 bases between the two germline ends. There are 14 residues in the CDR3. CDR1 is SGHAT, CDR2 FQNNGV, per germline. CDR3 bases: TGTGCCAGCAGCCCCGCGGGGGTAATTCAGCCCCAGCATTTT. Translating gives CASSPAGVIQPQHF. Using reference TRBV11-2 and TRBJ1-5 for the parts outside the CDR3, the full variable domain is EAGVAQSPRYKIIEKRQSVAFWCNPISGHATLYWYQQILGQGPKLLIQFQNNGVVDDSQLPKDRFSAERLKGVDSTLKIQPAKLEDSAVYLCASSPAGVIQPQHFGDGTRLSIL.

The CDR3 is CASSSRQGAGTNYEQYV. CDR3 sequence (DNA): TGTGCCAGCAGCTCCCGTCAGGGGGCCGGGACTAACTACGAGCAGTACGTC. The chain links TRBV11-3 to TRBJ2-7, with D tentatively TRBD1 (8 bases). Looked up from germline, CDR1 is SGHNT and CDR2 is YENEEA. The CDR3 spans 17 residues. V shed 4 bases and J shed 3 bases, with 22 bases lying between them.

V gene TRBV6-1 combines with J gene TRBJ1-2, with 9 bases identical to TRBD1. There are 14 residues in the CDR3. Trimming cost V 4 bases and J 8 bases; bases outside gene matches: 8. Germline V gene data show CDR1 as MNHNS and CDR2 as SASEGT. CDR3 region: CASSAPDRGGGYTF. DNA for the CDR3: TGTGCCAGCAGTGCCCCGGACAGGGGAGGGGGCTACACCTTC.

The genes are TRBV6-1 and TRBJ1-1; 9 bases are shared with TRBD1. Trimming at V came to 8 bases and at J to 10 bases, leaving 8 bases not matched to a gene. Looked up from germline, CDR1 is MNHNS and CDR2 is SASEGT. The CDR3 has 12 residues. CDR3 in amino acids: CASGTTGGRAFF. The CDR3 coding sequence is TGTGCCAGCGGCACGACAGGGGGGAGAGCTTTCTTT.

The chain joins TRBV6-5 to TRBJ2-2; 10 bases are shared with TRBD1. The CDR3 has 14 amino acids. V shed 6 bases, J shed 5 bases, and the junction held 3 bases outside the gene matches. Germline lookup yields CDR1 MNHEY and CDR2 SVGAGI. The CDR3 DNA is TGTGCCAGCAGCCGGACAGGGGGTACCGGGGAGCTGTTTTTT. Translated, it gives CASSRTGGTGELFF.